The text below deals with one T cell receptor (beta chain). In the study's own analysis: Using reference gene primer amplification, nucleated cell counts were estimated. Repertoires were generated with immunoSEQ multiplex PCR, while TCRdb's copy carries only in-frame clones and drops some. D and trimming come from the DNA, and the V and J calls and clone size come from that table. The sample records 200,000 or so clones, roughly four fifths being singletons. This sample is part of a study of blood T cell repertoires in COVID-19. Study as a whole: Acute and convalescent COVID-19 specimens originated in the United States, Italy and Spain. The cDNA or gDNA used as material had been derived from T cells, B-cell-depleted T cells, or PBMCs.

Sequencing was carried out using peripheral blood. The clonotype comes from a woman in her twenties or thirties who had recovered from COVID-19.

Here the CDR3 DNA reads TGTGCCTGGAGTAGGTTTGGAGGAGGGGGCGATGAGCAGTTCTTC. Translating gives CAWSRFGGGGDEQFF. The chain is built from TRBV30 and TRBJ2-1; possible D gene TRBD1, 7 bases. Germline values: CDR1 GTSNPN, CDR2 SVGIG (reference sequence). Trimming stripped 2 bases from V and 8 bases from J, with 19 bases between. CDR3 length: 15 amino acids.